Following are 22 T cell receptor beta chains from one sample sequenced in a study of blood T cell repertoires in COVID-19. Repertoires were generated with immunoSEQ multiplex PCR, while TCRdb's copy carries only in-frame clones and drops some. The table shows a few hundred thousand clones, with about 85% occurring only once. Sequencing input: peripheral blood. These receptors all come from a man aged 25-45 years who had recovered from COVID-19.

CDR3 DNA: TGTGCCAGTAGTATATATGTCAGCTATGGCTACACCTTC. Encoded protein: CASSIYVSYGYTF. V is TRBV19 and J is TRBJ1-2; D not resolved. This CDR3 has 13 residues. The germline V gene encodes CDR1 LNHDA and CDR2 SQIVND (reference sequence). V dropped 2 bases and J dropped 4 bases, with 8 bases sitting between them.

This sequence joins TRBV2 and TRBJ2-7; the match to TRBD1 covers 8 bases. CDR1 and CDR2 (germline): SNHLY, FYNNEI. Trimming took 6 bases from V and 6 from J; bases not matched to a gene: 4. This CDR3 region has 12 residues. The CDR3, as DNA: TGTGCCAGCAGGGCAACAGGGGGCGAGCAGTACGTC. Its protein is CASRATGGEQYV.

CDR3 sequence: CASSDVPLTYEQYV. CDR3 nucleotide sequence: TGTGCCAGCAGTGACGTCCCCCTTACCTACGAGCAGTACGTC. The V gene is TRBV2, the J gene TRBJ2-7; no firm D call. In germline, CDR1 is SNHLY, CDR2 FYNNEI. The ends were cut back, 3 bases at V and 2 bases at J, with 11 bases in the middle. The CDR3 has 14 amino acids.

The rearrangement uses TRBV2 and TRBJ2-3; no reliable D call. Trimming removed 8 bases at V and 2 bases at J, with 5 bases between. CDR3 length: 11 amino acids. Germline CDR1 SNHLY, CDR2 FYNNEI. For the CDR3, the DNA is TGTGCCAGCTTATACACAGATACGCAGTATTTT. It translates to CASLYTDTQYF.

The V and J genes are TRBV10-3 and TRBJ2-2, with 8 bases aligning to TRBD1. Germline V lookup: CDR1 ENHRY, CDR2 SYGVKD. The CDR3 covers 14 residues. J lost 4 bases, V lost 7 bases, and 5 bases had no gene match. CDR3 loop: CAIMGQDITGELFF. The CDR3 nucleotides read TGTGCCATCATGGGACAGGATATCACCGGGGAGCTGTTTTTT.

This clone was seen a handful of times. This sequence joins TRBV4-1 and TRBJ2-2; D is ambiguous. Germline V gene data show CDR1 as MGHRA and CDR2 as YSYEKL. This CDR3 has 15 amino acids. Trimming stripped 6 bases from V and 0 bases from J, with 11 bases between. The CDR3 DNA reads as TGCGCCAGCAGTTCACAGACCTCGAACACCGGGGAGCTGTTTTTT. Protein: CASSSQTSNTGELFF.

The rearrangement uses TRBV6-2 or TRBV6-3 and TRBJ1-5, with 10 bases that match TRBD1. Germline assignment: CDR1 MNHEY and CDR2 SVGEGT. The CDR3 is made up of 20 amino acids. V trimming: 0 bases; J trimming: 2 bases; junction bases outside the gene matches: 13. The CDR3, as DNA: TGTGCCAGCAGTTACTCGTTCTCCGGGACAGGGGATTATGGCAATCAGCCCCAGCATTTT. Protein product: CASSYSFSGTGDYGNQPQHF.

This chain connects TRBV25-1 to TRBJ2-2; TRBD1 matches at 7 bases. Germline loops: CDR1 MGHDK, CDR2 SYGVNS. The V segment lost 1 base and the J segment 3 bases; nucleotides outside the gene matches: 2. The CDR3 is 15 residues long. In DNA form, the CDR3 reads TGTGCCAGCAGTGAATCCGACAGGGACACCGGGGAGCTGTTTTTT. This translates into CASSESDRDTGELFF.

This clone occurred once. The chain carries TRBV10-3 and TRBJ1-3, with D possibly matching TRBD1 (5 bases). Germline V gives CDR1 ENHRY, CDR2 SYGVKD. V was trimmed by 6 bases and J by 0 bases, leaving 6 bases between them. CDR3 length: 13 residues. CDR3 loop: CAISGGSGNTIYF. CDR3 nucleotide sequence: TGTGCCATCAGCGGGGGCTCTGGAAACACCATATATTTT.

The V and J genes are TRBV18 and TRBJ2-5; D is possibly TRBD1 (5 bases). V was shortened by 0 bases and J by 6 bases, with 14 bases between the two germline ends. The CDR3 length is 15 residues. Per the germline V gene, CDR1 is KGHSH and CDR2 is LQKENI. The CDR3 loop is CASSPPGRVLKTQYF. The CDR3 DNA reads as TGTGCCAGCTCACCACCCGGCAGGGTCTTGAAGACCCAGTACTTC.

V is TRBV13 and J is TRBJ1-1; D gene ambiguous. The CDR3 has 13 residues. Between the trimmed V and J ends, which lost 5 bases and 2 bases, there was a span of 9 bases. Germline CDR1 reads PRHDT; CDR2 reads FYEKMQ (reference sequence). CDR3 bases: TGTGCCAGCAGCGACTCATATAACACTGAAGCTTTCTTT. Translation gives CASSDSYNTEAFF.

The chain recombines TRBV5-4 with TRBJ1-6, with a weak D call TRBD1 (5 bases). V was trimmed by 2 bases and J by 6 bases, leaving 15 bases between them. Per the germline V gene, CDR1 is SGHNT and CDR2 is YYREEE (reference sequence). The CDR3 runs to 16 residues. The CDR3 nucleotides read TGTGCCAGCAGCTTCCCCCAGGGAAATAGTAATTCACCCCTCCACTTT. Encoded protein: CASSFPQGNSNSPLHF.

The V gene is TRBV7-9, the J gene TRBJ1-2, with D perhaps TRBD1 (5 bases). The CDR3 has 13 amino acids. In germline, CDR1 is SEHNR, CDR2 FQNEAQ (reference sequence). The V end was cut by 5 bases, the J end by 5 bases, with 12 bases between. CDR3 nucleotides: TGTGCCAGCAGCCCCGCGGGGGGTTATGGCTACACCTTC. Amino acids: CASSPAGGYGYTF.

The V and J genes are TRBV5-1 and TRBJ1-2, with D tentatively TRBD1 (6 bases). The V end lost 3 bases, the J end lost 4 bases, and 16 bases lay between the germline ends. Germline CDR1 reads SGHRS; CDR2 reads YFSETQ. The CDR3 runs to 15 residues. CDR3 DNA: TGCGCCAGCAGCTCGACCGGGGGGCAGGGCTATGGCTACACCTTC. Amino acids: CASSSTGGQGYGYTF.

This clone was seen a few times. This chain uses TRBV24-1 with TRBJ2-3; 8 positions match TRBD1. The CDR3 is 15 amino acids. From germline, CDR1 is KGHDR and CDR2 SFDVKD. V lost 4 bases and J lost 3; bases outside the gene matches: 5. CDR3 coding DNA: TGTGCCACCAGTGACGACCGGGACAGGACAGATACGCAGTATTTT. As protein: CATSDDRDRTDTQYF.

The V and J genes are TRBV27 and TRBJ1-1; D possibly corresponds to TRBD1 (6 bases). The CDR3 loop spans 15 amino acids. Germline V gene data show CDR1 as MNHEY and CDR2 as SMNVEV (reference sequence). With 5 bases removed from V and 4 bases from J, the gap between germline ends came to 17 bases. The CDR3 DNA sequence: TGTGCCAGCAGTCCCCGGGGGGCCAGGGTCACTGAAGCTTTCTTT. Protein product: CASSPRGARVTEAFF.

The chain links TRBV19 to TRBJ1-1; no firm D call. The CDR3 has 14 amino acids. The V gene lost 1 base and the J gene lost 0 bases, with 6 bases spanning the gap. CDR1 and CDR2 from the germline V gene are LNHDA and SQIVND (reference sequence). The DNA for the CDR3 is TGTGCCAGTAGTATAGCCAGTTTGAACACTGAAGCTTTCTTT. Protein product: CASSIASLNTEAFF.

This chain links TRBV5-4 with TRBJ1-1; D possibly corresponds to TRBD1 (5 bases). CDR1 is SGHNT, CDR2 YYREEE, per germline (reference sequence). V gave up 1 base and J gave up 7 bases, with 11 bases separating them. This CDR3 is built from 13 residues. The CDR3 DNA sequence: TGTGCCAGCAGCTTGTGGGGTAGGGGTGAAGCTTTCTTT. Its translation is CASSLWGRGEAFF.

The V call is TRBV4-1, the J call TRBJ2-7; TRBD1 matches at 9 bases. J gave up 4 bases and V 3 bases, and 7 bases lay outside the gene matches. The length of the CDR3 is 15 residues. Germline V gene data show CDR1 as MGHRA and CDR2 as YSYEKL. The CDR3: CASSHVQGATYEQYF. CDR3 nucleotides: TGCGCCAGCAGCCACGTACAGGGGGCTACTTACGAGCAGTACTTC.

The genes are TRBV14 and TRBJ1-1, with TRBD1 as a possible D gene (6 bases). CDR3 length equals 19 residues. The V and J ends lost 4 bases and 4 bases respectively, with 28 bases between them. CDR1 and CDR2 from the germline V gene are SGHDN and FVKESK. The CDR3 DNA sequence: TGTGCCAGCAGCCGAACGGACCTGGTTGCCGGGACAAAGGGCACTGAAGCTTTCTTT. It specifies CASSRTDLVAGTKGTEAFF. The full variable domain, with the rest looked up from reference TRBV14 and TRBJ1-1, is EAGVTQFPSHSVIEKGQTVTLRCDPISGHDNLYWYRRVMGKEIKFLLHFVKESKQDESGMPNNRFLAERTGGTYSTLKVQPAELEDSGVYFCASSRTDLVAGTKGTEAFFGQGTRLTVV.

The CDR3 sequence: CASRSGQNTEAFF. The CDR3 DNA sequence: TGTGCCAGCAGGTCAGGACAGAACACTGAAGCTTTCTTT. J is TRBJ1-1 and V is TRBV6-5, with D perhaps TRBD1 (5 bases). With 6 bases removed from V and 1 base from J, the gap between germline ends came to 9 bases. Germline values: CDR1 MNHEY, CDR2 SVGAGI. This CDR3 is built from 13 residues.

The V and J genes are TRBV12-3 or TRBV12-4 and TRBJ2-1, with D perhaps matching TRBD2 (5 bases). The V end lost 8 bases, the J end lost 8 bases, and 13 bases lay between the germline ends. The CDR3 totals 12 residues. The CDR3 sequence: CASGLRLHEQFF. Written as DNA, the CDR3 is TGTGCCAGCGGACTCCGGCTGCATGAGCAGTTCTTC.